These 30 T cell receptor beta chains originate from one sample sequenced in a study of blood T cell repertoires in COVID-19. Using immunoSEQ multiplex PCR, the repertoire was profiled, and TCRdb retains in-frame clones only, with some absent. The sample lists fewer than 90,000 clones; approximately 89% were seen once. Sequences were obtained from peripheral blood. These TCRs come from a man between 60 and 70 years old with acute or convalescent COVID-19.

The V and J genes are TRBV19 and TRBJ1-1, with D tentatively TRBD1 (5 bases). Per germline, CDR1 LNHDA and CDR2 SQIVND (reference sequence). The CDR3 totals 13 residues. Trimming took 4 bases from V and 1 from J, leaving 7 bases between them. The CDR3 DNA is TGTGCCAGTAGTAACCAGGGGAACACTGAAGCTTTCTTT. Its protein is CASSNQGNTEAFF.

The gene calls are TRBV5-1 and TRBJ2-3, with TRBD2 identical over 10 bases. Germline V lookup: CDR1 SGHRS, CDR2 YFSETQ. V lost 1 base to trimming and J lost 1 base; unmatched junction nucleotides: 15. The CDR3 runs to 20 residues. CDR3 sequence reads: CASSLQGGSGRAGGTDTQYF. For the CDR3, the DNA is TGCGCCAGCAGCTTGCAGGGCGGCAGCGGGAGGGCCGGGGGCACAGATACGCAGTATTTT.

The chain combines TRBV20-1 with TRBJ2-5; no firm D call. The CDR3 spans 11 residues. V lost 3 bases and J lost 4, with 6 bases in between. The germline V gene has CDR1 DFQATT and CDR2 SNEGSKA (reference sequence). CDR3 residues: CSARFRETQYF. The DNA for the CDR3 is TGCAGTGCTAGGTTTCGAGAGACCCAGTACTTC.

The chain carries TRBV5-4 and TRBJ2-1; D is perhaps TRBD2 (6 bases). Trimming shortened V by 0 bases and J by 2 bases, and 9 bases separated the two germline ends. This CDR3 is 15 amino acids long. Germline V lookup: CDR1 SGHNT, CDR2 YYREEE (reference sequence). CDR3 in amino acids: CASSLDSGAYNEQFF. The CDR3 nucleotides read TGTGCCAGCAGCTTGGATTCGGGGGCCTACAATGAGCAGTTCTTC.

This clone was observed once. The CDR3 here is CASSGASGRIEQYF. Here the CDR3 DNA reads TGCGCCAGCAGTGGGGCTAGCGGGAGAATAGAGCAGTACTTC. V and J are TRBV10-2 and TRBJ2-7, with 10 bases matching TRBD2. The CDR3 runs 14 residues. V trimming: 4 bases; J trimming: 7 bases; junction bases outside the gene matches: 7. Germline V CDR1 and CDR2: WSHSY, SAAADI.

This rearrangement joins TRBV5-1 to TRBJ2-2; TRBD1 matches 8 bases. There are 14 residues in the CDR3. Trimming cost V 2 bases and J 8 bases; bases outside gene matches: 5. Per the germline V gene, CDR1 is SGHRS and CDR2 is YFSETQ. DNA for the CDR3: TGCGCCAGCAGCTTTGGACAGGGAGGTGGGGAGCTGTTTTTT. Translated, it gives CASSFGQGGGELFF.

The chain employs TRBV11-3 and TRBJ2-7; TRBD1 matches 7 bases. The CDR3 is 14 amino acids. J gave up 2 bases and V 5 bases, and 6 bases lay outside the gene matches. Per germline, CDR1 SGHNT and CDR2 YENEEA. The CDR3 DNA reads as TGTGCCAGCAGCCGGACAGGCGATACCTACGAGCAGTACTTC. It codes for CASSRTGDTYEQYF.

This chain joins TRBV9 and TRBJ2-2, with D tentatively TRBD1 (5 bases). The germline CDR1 and CDR2 sequences are SGDLS and YYNGEE. Trimming cost V 3 bases and J 0 bases, with 12 bases left between them. CDR3 length: 16 residues. The CDR3 DNA sequence: TGTGCCAGCAGCGCCTGGACACGCGCGAACACCGGGGAGCTGTTTTTT. This codes for CASSAWTRANTGELFF.

This rearrangement joins TRBV6-5 to TRBJ1-1; 8 nucleotides match TRBD1. The CDR3 contains 15 residues. The germline V gene encodes CDR1 MNHEY and CDR2 SVGAGI. After removal of 7 bases from V and 0 bases from J, the junction contained 7 bases not matched to a gene. CDR3 amino acids: CASNTPGGVNTEAFF. CDR3 sequence (DNA): TGTGCCAGCAACACTCCAGGGGGCGTGAACACTGAAGCTTTCTTT.

The gene calls are TRBV5-1 and TRBJ2-1; the match to TRBD2 covers 7 bases. The V gene end was trimmed by 0 bases and the J gene end by 12 bases; junction bases not matched to a gene: 9. The CDR3 runs to 14 residues. Looked up from germline, CDR1 is SGHRS and CDR2 is YFSETQ. The CDR3 reads CASSLGGSQGWQFF. CDR3 bases: TGCGCCAGCAGCTTGGGCGGGAGCCAAGGGTGGCAGTTCTTC.

The chain is built from TRBV24-1 and TRBJ2-1; 9 bases line up with TRBD1. This CDR3 is built from 13 residues. Germline V gene lookup returns CDR1 KGHDR and CDR2 SFDVKD. The trim removed 3 bases at V and 14 bases at J, leaving 7 bases unmatched. DNA for the CDR3: TGTGCCACCAGTGATGGACAGGGGAGTAAGAAGTTCTTC. This sequence encodes CATSDGQGSKKFF.

The gene calls are TRBV27 and TRBJ2-1; 11 bases are a match to TRBD2. Germline CDR1 MNHEY, CDR2 SMNVEV (reference sequence). The CDR3 has 15 residues. Unmatched junction bases numbered 4, after V lost 5 bases and J lost 4 bases. The CDR3 spells CASSNRLAGYNEQFF. The CDR3 coding sequence is TGTGCCAGCAGTAATAGACTAGCGGGATACAATGAGCAGTTCTTC.

The V gene is TRBV11-3, the J gene TRBJ2-1; possibly TRBD2 for D (6 bases). The V gene lost 5 bases and the J gene lost 4 bases, with 12 bases spanning the gap. The CDR3 is 14 amino acids. In germline, CDR1 is SGHNT, CDR2 YENEEA. The CDR3 region has the DNA TGTGCCAGCAGCCTTGGAGGGGCGTACAATGAGCAGTTCTTC. Protein sequence: CASSLGGAYNEQFF.

The count of this clone is one. The chain links TRBV21-1 to TRBJ2-7; the table gives TRBD1 as D, unverified against the DNA. TRBV21-1 is given as a pseudogene. The CDR3 contains 23 residues. CDR3: CASSKNGTGGDWLAGSSLYEQYF. The DNA of the CDR3 is TGTGCCAGCAGCAAAAACGGGACAGGGGGCGATTGGCTAGCGGGTAGTTCTCTCTACGAGCAGTACTTC.

This chain connects TRBV27 to TRBJ1-5; the D is unclear. V shed 5 bases and J shed 1 base, with 15 bases lying between them. Germline V CDR1 and CDR2: MNHEY, SMNVEV (reference sequence). The CDR3 contains 16 residues. DNA for the CDR3: TGTGCCAGCAGTCTAAAAAGCCGACAAAGCAATCAGCCCCAGCATTTT. The encoded protein is CASSLKSRQSNQPQHF.

CDR3 coding DNA: TGCAGTGCTAGTGTCCCGCCGGGACAGGGTATTTCACCCCTCCACTTT. Translated, it gives CSASVPPGQGISPLHF. V is TRBV20-1 and J is TRBJ1-6; 9 bases fit TRBD1. This CDR3 comprises 16 residues. J was trimmed by 9 bases and V by 3 bases; bases with no gene match: 12. Looked up from germline, CDR1 is DFQATT and CDR2 is SNEGSKA (reference sequence).

The chain uses TRBV28 and TRBJ1-2; a possible D gene is TRBD1 (5 bases). The CDR3 is 12 residues long. Trimming stripped 6 bases from V and 7 bases from J, with 12 bases between. Germline V gene data show CDR1 as MDHEN and CDR2 as SYDVKM. CDR3 region: CASRPQGRGYTF. The CDR3 nucleotides read TGTGCCAGCAGACCCCAGGGTCGTGGCTACACCTTC.

Here the CDR3 reads CASSYLSNTEAFF. The CDR3 nucleotides read TGTGCCAGCAGTTACTTATCGAACACTGAAGCTTTCTTT. The chain employs TRBV6-5 and TRBJ1-1; D ambiguous. Trimming took 1 base from V and 1 from J, leaving 4 bases between them. The CDR3 loop spans 13 amino acids. CDR1 and CDR2 from the germline V gene are MNHEY and SVGAGI.

In its sample, this clone was seen once. The chain recombines TRBV5-1 with TRBJ1-1; weak D call: TRBD1 (6 bases). This CDR3 contains 15 residues. Trimming took off 2 bases at V and 0 bases at J, with 11 bases between the two ends. CDR1 is SGHRS, CDR2 YFSETQ, per germline. The CDR3 coding sequence is TGCGCCAGCAGCTTATATGGGGGCTTGAACACTGAAGCTTTCTTT. Protein sequence: CASSLYGGLNTEAFF.

The rearrangement uses TRBV19 and TRBJ2-1; no reliable D call. The CDR3 length is 14 residues. Germline V CDR1 and CDR2: LNHDA, SQIVND (reference sequence). The V end was cut by 8 bases, the J end by 0 bases, with 11 bases between. As DNA, the CDR3 is TGTGCCAGTGCAATCCCGAGCTCCTACAATGAGCAGTTCTTC. Translation: CASAIPSSYNEQFF.

J is TRBJ1-1 and V is TRBV29-1; D is uncertain. This CDR3 contains 10 residues. V gave up 7 bases and J gave up 1 base, with 4 bases separating them. From germline, CDR1 is SQVTM and CDR2 ANQGSEA. CDR3 sequence reads: CSGRNTEAFF. CDR3 in DNA: TGCAGCGGCAGGAACACTGAAGCTTTCTTT.

This chain connects TRBV18 to TRBJ2-1; TRBD1 aligns across 8 bases. V trimming: 5 bases; J trimming: 4 bases; junction bases outside the gene matches: 7. Germline V lookup: CDR1 KGHSH, CDR2 LQKENI. The CDR3 contains 15 residues. Here the CDR3 DNA reads TGTGCCAGCTCAGAGAGGACAGGGTTGTACAATGAGCAGTTCTTC. It is translated as CASSERTGLYNEQFF.

This clone was detected only once. The chain links TRBV29-1 to TRBJ2-1, with TRBD2 matching 7 bases. Trimming cost V 6 bases and J 3 bases; bases outside gene matches: 26. The V gene's germline CDR1 is SQVTM and CDR2 ANQGSEA. The CDR3 loop spans 20 amino acids. CDR3 loop: CSVPLGGVWAVGGNYNEQFF. CDR3 DNA sequence: TGCAGCGTCCCCCTTGGAGGTGTTTGGGCCGTGGGGGGGAACTACAATGAGCAGTTCTTC.

This sequence joins TRBV10-3 and TRBJ1-2; unclear D gene. Germline V lookup: CDR1 ENHRY, CDR2 SYGVKD. The CDR3 has 15 amino acids. The V end was cut by 3 bases, the J end by 2 bases, with 13 bases between. The CDR3 region has the DNA TGTGCCATCAGTGACCCGGAGAGGTGGAACTATGGCTACACCTTC. Translation gives CAISDPERWNYGYTF.

This clone was recorded only once. The gene calls are TRBV18 and TRBJ2-5, with D possibly being TRBD2 (6 bases). The germline V and J ends were trimmed by 2 bases and 5 bases, with 15 bases remaining between them. This CDR3 is built from 15 residues. Germline CDR1 reads KGHSH; CDR2 reads LQKENI. The CDR3 region has the DNA TGTGCCAGCTCACCAAACGGCGGGGAAGGGGAGACCCAGTACTTC. It codes for CASSPNGGEGETQYF.

As DNA, the CDR3 is TGCGCCAGCAGCGGGGGCTTGAACACTGAAGCTTTCTTT. Its translation is CASSGGLNTEAFF. V and J are TRBV5-1 and TRBJ1-1; maybe TRBD1 (6 bases). This CDR3 region has 13 residues. Germline V gene lookup returns CDR1 SGHRS and CDR2 YFSETQ. The V end lost 4 bases, the J end lost 0 bases, and 7 bases lay between the germline ends.

V gene TRBV7-9 combines with J gene TRBJ1-2; D is possibly TRBD1 (5 bases). The V and J ends lost 0 bases and 6 bases respectively, with 11 bases between them. The CDR3 contains 14 residues. Per germline, CDR1 SEHNR and CDR2 FQNEAQ (reference sequence). The CDR3 DNA reads as TGTGCCAGCAGCTTAGCGGGGCAGGGAAATGGCTACACCTTC. It specifies CASSLAGQGNGYTF. Full variable domain (remainder filled in from reference TRBV7-9 and TRBJ1-2): DTGVSQNPRHKITKRGQNVTFRCDPISEHNRLYWYRQTLGQGPEFLTYFQNEAQLEKSRLLSDRFSAERPKGSFSTLEIQRTEQGDSAMYLCASSLAGQGNGYTFGSGTRLTVV.

The chain links TRBV5-1 to TRBJ2-7, with TRBD1 as a possible D gene (6 bases). Germline V gene lookup returns CDR1 SGHRS and CDR2 YFSETQ. The V and J ends lost 1 base and 5 bases respectively, with 16 bases between them. CDR3 length: 15 residues. Written as DNA, the CDR3 is TGCGCCAGCAGCTTGTTTATACAGGGTTATGACGAGCAGTACTTC. Protein product: CASSLFIQGYDEQYF.

This clone showed up just a few times. The chain uses TRBV5-1 and TRBJ2-7, with D tentatively TRBD1 (6 bases). The V gene's germline CDR1 is SGHRS and CDR2 YFSETQ. The CDR3 sequence is 15 residues long. The V and J ends lost 0 bases and 2 bases respectively, with 12 bases between them. CDR3: CASSLDGGQTYEQYF. CDR3 nucleotides: TGCGCCAGCAGCTTGGATGGAGGACAGACCTACGAGCAGTACTTC.

CDR3 protein: CASSRTGIDGYTF. The DNA for the CDR3 is TGTGCCAGCAGTCGGACAGGGATAGATGGCTACACCTTC. The chain links TRBV2 to TRBJ1-2, with TRBD1 matching 8 bases. The CDR3 covers 13 residues. Germline trimming cut 5 bases from V and 6 bases from J; bases unmatched to any gene: 5. The germline V gene has CDR1 SNHLY and CDR2 FYNNEI. Together with reference TRBV2 and TRBJ1-2, the CDR3 gives the full variable domain: EPEVTQTPSHQVTQMGQEVILRCVPISNHLYFYWYRQILGQKVEFLVSFYNNEISEKSEIFDDQFSVERPDGSNFTLKIRSTKLEDSAMYFCASSRTGIDGYTFGSGTRLTVV.